The 30 T cell receptor beta chains presented below share a single source sample, sequenced in a study of graft-versus-host responses after intestinal transplantation. The assay was immunoSEQ multiplex PCR, and TCRdb's table has in-frame clones only and misses some. Among tens of thousands of clones listed, 70% to 90% were seen once. The specimen comprised PBMCs, sampled approximately 28 days after intestinal transplant. These receptors were obtained from a human patient who received an intestinal transplant, so some T cells may come from the graft donor.

The chain links TRBV28 to TRBJ2-2; D is undetermined. Germline lookup yields CDR1 MDHEN and CDR2 SYDVKM. The V and J ends lost 3 bases and 5 bases respectively, with 10 bases between them. This CDR3 is 14 amino acids long. The CDR3 is CASSFSPKTGELFF. The DNA of the CDR3 is TGTGCCAGCAGTTTTTCCCCCAAAACCGGGGAGCTGTTTTTT.

J is TRBJ1-4 and V is TRBV6-5; a weak D match, TRBD1 (5 bases). The CDR3 runs to 16 residues. Trimming shortened V by 2 bases and J by 4 bases, and 14 bases separated the two germline ends. Germline-derived CDR1 and CDR2 are MNHEY and SVGAGI. CDR3 DNA: TGTGCCAGCAGTTACGTGAATAGGGGTGGTAATGAAAAACTGTTTTTT. Translated, it gives CASSYVNRGGNEKLFF.

The chain combines TRBV6-6 with TRBJ2-5; possible D gene TRBD1, 6 bases. V was trimmed by 6 bases and J by 2 bases, leaving 10 bases between them. This CDR3 is 13 amino acids long. Germline V gene sequence: CDR1 MNHNY, CDR2 SVGAGI (reference sequence). CDR3 protein: CASRLDRQETQYF. CDR3 in DNA: TGTGCCAGCAGACTGGACAGACAAGAGACCCAGTACTTC.

The chain combines TRBV10-1 with TRBJ2-7; D is possibly TRBD2 (5 bases). CDR1 and CDR2 (germline): WNHNN, SYGVQD (reference sequence). This CDR3 is 14 amino acids long. Deletions cut 0 bases from V and 4 bases from J, with 10 bases between. In DNA, the CDR3 is TGCGCCAGCAGTGAGTCAGGAGGACCTTACGAGCAGTACTTC. Translation gives CASSESGGPYEQYF.

DNA of the CDR3: TGTGCCAGCAGCTTGGGGGGGGCAGATACGCAGTATTTT. Translation gives CASSLGGADTQYF. This sequence joins TRBV5-4 and TRBJ2-3, with D perhaps matching TRBD2 (6 bases). Germline V gives CDR1 SGHNT, CDR2 YYREEE (reference sequence). This CDR3 is built from 13 residues. Trimming removed 0 bases from V and 4 bases from J, with 6 bases in between.

The rearrangement uses TRBV10-3 and TRBJ2-5, with a possible D match to TRBD1 (6 bases). Germline lookup yields CDR1 ENHRY and CDR2 SYGVKD. V lost 8 bases and J lost 1, with 8 bases in between. The length of the CDR3 is 12 residues. The CDR3 region is CAIQDSQETQYF. CDR3 nucleotides: TGTGCCATCCAGGACAGCCAAGAGACCCAGTACTTC.

This clone was observed a single time. The rearrangement uses TRBV9 and TRBJ1-3; no firm D call. Trimming cost V 0 bases and J 1 base, with 5 bases left between them. Germline CDR1 reads SGDLS; CDR2 reads YYNGEE. This CDR3 contains 14 residues. CDR3: CASSVVASGNTIYF. The DNA of the CDR3 is TGTGCCAGCAGCGTAGTGGCTTCTGGAAACACCATATATTTT.

J is TRBJ2-7 and V is TRBV5-4, with 9 positions matching TRBD1. V was pared by 2 bases and J by 2 bases, with 11 bases of the junction left unmatched. Germline CDR1 and CDR2: SGHNT and YYREEE (reference sequence). This CDR3 contains 17 residues. The CDR3 DNA sequence: TGTGCCAGCAGCTTCGGGACAGGGATGGGTGATACCTACGAGCAGTACTTC. Residues: CASSFGTGMGDTYEQYF. Drawing the rest from reference TRBV5-4 and TRBJ2-7, the complete variable domain is ETGVTQSPTHLIKTRGQQVTLRCSSQSGHNTVSWYQQALGQGPQFIFQYYREEENGRGNFPPRFSGLQFPNYSSELNVNALELDDSALYLCASSFGTGMGDTYEQYFGPGTRLTVT.

This clone was picked up a small number of times. This chain joins TRBV7-6 and TRBJ2-2; 7 bases agree with TRBD2. V dropped 5 bases and J dropped 4; count of bases not matched to a gene: 7. The germline CDR1 and CDR2 sequences are SGHVS and FNYEAQ. The CDR3 extends over 15 amino acids. CDR3 region: CASSRYGGSTGELFF. CDR3 in DNA: TGTGCCAGCAGCCGCTACGGGGGGAGCACCGGGGAGCTGTTTTTT. Using reference TRBV7-6 and TRBJ2-2 for the parts outside the CDR3, the full variable domain is GAGVSQSPRYKVTKRGQDVALRCDPISGHVSLYWYRQALGQGPEFLTYFNYEAQQDKSGLPNDRFSAERPEGSISTLTIQRTEQRDSAMYRCASSRYGGSTGELFFGEGSRLTVL.

The rearrangement joins TRBV6-5 to TRBJ2-7, with D possibly called TRBD1 or TRBD2 (6 bases each). V was cut by 0 bases and J by 3 bases, with 12 bases left in between. The CDR3 spans 15 residues. Germline CDR1 reads MNHEY; CDR2 reads SVGAGI. The CDR3 protein is CASSYSIGGSYEQYF. CDR3 sequence (DNA): TGTGCCAGCAGTTACTCGATAGGGGGGAGCTACGAGCAGTACTTC.

CDR3 nucleotides: TGCACCAGCAGCCTCACTCATGGACTAGCGGGAGTTGGAGAGACCCAGTACTTC. Amino acid sequence: CTSSLTHGLAGVGETQYF. The chain has TRBV1 and TRBJ2-5; the table's D call, TRBD2, was not checked against the DNA. TRBV1 is annotated as a pseudogene. The CDR3 totals 18 residues.

This clone was seen only a few times. The chain recombines TRBV27 with TRBJ2-5; D uncertain. V was cut by 3 bases and J by 5 bases, with 10 bases left in between. Germline values: CDR1 MNHEY, CDR2 SMNVEV (reference sequence). CDR3 length equals 13 residues. The CDR3 here is CASSFRSVETQYF. DNA for the CDR3: TGTGCCAGCAGTTTTAGGTCGGTCGAGACCCAGTACTTC.

On this clone: Other DNA sequences from this sample encode an identical CDR3 as well. This chain joins TRBV9 and TRBJ2-3; D perhaps matches TRBD2 (6 bases). CDR1 is SGDLS, CDR2 YYNGEE, per germline. The CDR3 has 14 amino acids. Trimming removed 0 bases from V and 6 bases from J, with 11 bases in between. The CDR3: CASSVGLVADTQYF. In DNA form, the CDR3 reads TGTGCCAGCAGCGTAGGACTAGTGGCGGATACGCAGTATTTT.

The gene calls are TRBV6-5 and TRBJ2-3, with a weak D call TRBD2 (5 bases). This CDR3 has 16 residues. The V gene's germline CDR1 is MNHEY and CDR2 SVGAGI. The V and J ends lost 2 bases and 0 bases respectively, with 12 bases between them. The CDR3 nucleotides read TGTGCCAGCAGTTACCGGGGTACCCTTAGCACAGATACGCAGTATTTT. It is translated as CASSYRGTLSTDTQYF.

V is TRBV9 and J is TRBJ2-5; no clear D gene. Trimming left V 0 bases short and J 1 base short, with 4 bases between. The CDR3 totals 13 residues. Germline assignment: CDR1 SGDLS and CDR2 YYNGEE. The CDR3 is CASSVGIQETQYF. In nucleotides, the CDR3 is TGTGCCAGCAGCGTAGGTATCCAAGAGACCCAGTACTTC.

The count of this clone is one. J is TRBJ1-6 and V is TRBV4-1; D possibly corresponds to TRBD1 (5 bases). The germline gives CDR1 MGHRA, CDR2 YSYEKL. Trimming shortened V by 0 bases and J by 5 bases, and 14 bases separated the two germline ends. The CDR3 contains 17 residues. The CDR3 sequence is CASSQDEWDWNNSPLHF. The CDR3 DNA reads TGCGCCAGCAGCCAAGATGAGTGGGACTGGAATAATTCACCCCTCCACTTT.

The chain employs TRBV6-4 and TRBJ2-1, with D possibly being TRBD2 (5 bases). This CDR3 has 11 residues. The germline V gene encodes CDR1 MRHNA and CDR2 SNTAGT. The V gene lost 9 bases and the J gene lost 8 bases, with 11 bases spanning the gap. DNA for the CDR3: TGTGCCAGAAGAGCGGATGATGAGCAGTTCTTC. Translation: CARRADDEQFF.

The rearrangement joins TRBV7-2 to TRBJ2-1; 10 bases agree with TRBD2. The CDR3 extends over 15 amino acids. Unmatched junction bases numbered 8, after V lost 4 bases and J lost 8 bases. CDR1 and CDR2 (germline): SGHTA, FQGNSA. The CDR3 coding sequence is TGTGCCAGCAGCTATACAGCGGGAGGGCCTCATGAGCAGTTCTTC. It encodes CASSYTAGGPHEQFF.

The rearrangement links TRBV9 to TRBJ1-1; 11 bases are shared with TRBD1. This CDR3 has 16 residues. The germline V gene has CDR1 SGDLS and CDR2 YYNGEE. With 1 base clipped from V and 4 bases from J, the junction kept 6 bases outside the gene matches. In DNA, the CDR3 is TGTGCCAGCAGCGTAAGGGACAGGGGGTATGGCACTGAAGCTTTCTTT. Translation gives CASSVRDRGYGTEAFF.

The rearrangement uses TRBV19 and TRBJ2-4, with TRBD1 identical over 8 bases. The CDR3 runs 13 residues. V shed 5 bases and J 9 bases; nucleotides not matched to a gene: 6. Per the germline V gene, CDR1 is LNHDA and CDR2 is SQIVND (reference sequence). Here the CDR3 DNA reads TGTGCCAGTAGTGGACACAGGGGGAGCATTCAGTACTTC. It translates to CASSGHRGSIQYF.

This clone was recorded only once. The chain uses TRBV12-5 and TRBJ2-7; D might be TRBD2 (5 bases). The CDR3 contains 15 residues. Germline V gene data show CDR1 as LGHNT and CDR2 as FRNRAP. V lost 0 bases and J 2 bases, leaving 11 bases between the germline ends. CDR3 nucleotide sequence: TGTGCTAGTGGTTTGGTACGGTCGAGGGCCTACGAGCAGTACTTC. It codes for CASGLVRSRAYEQYF.

The chain joins TRBV5-1 to TRBJ2-7; D might be TRBD1 or TRBD2, each matching 5 bases. With 0 bases removed from V and 2 bases from J, the gap between germline ends came to 9 bases. This CDR3 is 14 amino acids long. The germline V gene encodes CDR1 SGHRS and CDR2 YFSETQ. The CDR3 bases are TGCGCCAGCAGCTTGGGGCAGGGACCCTACGAGCAGTACTTC. This codes for CASSLGQGPYEQYF.

The rearrangement joins TRBV6-1 to TRBJ2-3, with TRBD2 identical over 12 bases. The V gene's germline CDR1 is MNHNS and CDR2 SASEGT. The V gene end was trimmed by 2 bases and the J gene end by 4 bases; junction bases not matched to a gene: 1. The CDR3 sequence is 15 residues long. CDR3: CASSELAGGPDTQYF. The CDR3 DNA reads TGTGCCAGCAGTGAACTAGCGGGAGGGCCAGATACGCAGTATTTT.

A remark on this clone: The junction departs from the called germline gene at one end, perhaps through a read error. The chain links TRBV5-1 to TRBJ2-2; D uncertain. The CDR3 contains 17 residues. The germline V gene encodes CDR1 SGHRS and CDR2 YFSETQ. The CDR3 sequence is CASSSLPWRPNAGELFF. For the CDR3, the DNA is TGCGCCAGCAGCTCCCTCCCCTGGCGCCCGAACGCCGGGGAGCTGTTTTTT.

This clone was seen a handful of times. This sequence joins TRBV10-2 and TRBJ2-5; possible D gene TRBD2, 7 bases. Trimming took off 3 bases at V and 4 bases at J, with 18 bases between the two ends. Germline-derived CDR1 and CDR2 are WSHSY and SAAADI. This CDR3 has 16 residues. CDR3 nucleotide sequence: TGCGCCAGCAGTGAAGGGCTGGGGGGGGGCGGAGAGACCCAGTACTTC. This sequence encodes CASSEGLGGGGETQYF.

The V gene is TRBV27, the J gene TRBJ2-5; D not certain. This CDR3 has 12 residues. The germline V gene has CDR1 MNHEY and CDR2 SMNVEV (reference sequence). V was trimmed by 3 bases and J by 3 bases, leaving 5 bases between them. Written as DNA, the CDR3 is TGTGCCAGCAGTTTGCCGAAAGAGACCCAGTACTTC. It codes for CASSLPKETQYF.

The chain carries TRBV2 and TRBJ1-4, with D possibly TRBD1 on 5 matching bases. Germline V gives CDR1 SNHLY, CDR2 FYNNEI. V was trimmed by 1 base and J by 5 bases, leaving 11 bases between them. CDR3 length: 15 residues. The CDR3 reads CASSEGWQGNEKLFF. The CDR3 DNA is TGTGCCAGCAGTGAAGGGTGGCAGGGAAATGAAAAACTGTTTTTT.

The count of this clone is one. V gene TRBV7-6 combines with J gene TRBJ2-1; perhaps D is TRBD1 or TRBD2 (5 bases each). V lost 1 base and J lost 6, with 22 bases in between. This CDR3 has 18 residues. Germline V gene lookup returns CDR1 SGHVS and CDR2 FNYEAQ. The CDR3 region is CASSLGFGGMGASNEQFF. CDR3 in DNA: TGTGCCAGCAGCTTAGGCTTTGGGGGTATGGGTGCATCCAATGAGCAGTTCTTC.

V is TRBV13 and J is TRBJ2-4; D tentatively reads TRBD1 or TRBD2 (5 bases each). Germline CDR1 is PRHDT and CDR2 is FYEKMQ (reference sequence). The CDR3 loop spans 14 amino acids. The V gene lost 4 bases and the J gene lost 4 bases, with 11 bases spanning the gap. The CDR3 sequence: CASSSRDGKNIQYF. CDR3 in DNA: TGTGCCAGCAGCTCCCGGGACGGAAAAAACATTCAGTACTTC.

The V call is TRBV28, the J call TRBJ1-2; a possible D gene is TRBD1 (6 bases). The V end was cut by 7 bases, the J end by 0 bases, with 15 bases between. Germline-derived CDR1 and CDR2 are MDHEN and SYDVKM. The CDR3 runs 15 residues. This chain's CDR3 is CASNAYRESNYGYTF. As DNA, the CDR3 is TGTGCCAGCAACGCTTACAGGGAGTCTAACTATGGCTACACCTTC.